A single sample gave rise to the 25 T cell receptor beta chains below, sequenced in a study of shared clonotypes between healthy human individuals. Naive-designated CD8 cells lacked CD45RO, were positively enriched for CCR7, and omitted terminally differentiated effector memory CD45RA+ cells. This table comes from immunoSEQ multiplex PCR, and its TCRdb copy is limited to in-frame clones, with some not included. Counted here are hundreds of thousands of clones, over 90% occurring once; the ten biggest clones make up about 24%. What was sequenced was naive CD8+ T cells sorted from blood. The receptors were sampled from a man under 40 in good health.

The CDR3 is CATSPRDRGRQPQHF. CDR3 in DNA: TGTGCCACCAGTCCCCGGGACAGGGGGCGGCAGCCCCAGCATTTT. The chain joins TRBV15 to TRBJ1-5; 12 bases agree with TRBD1. The CDR3 sequence is 15 residues long. Germline V gives CDR1 LNHNV, CDR2 YYDKDF (reference sequence). Trimming removed 6 bases from V and 7 bases from J; junction bases left unmatched: 7.

J is TRBJ2-7 and V is TRBV29-1; 9 bases align to TRBD2. The CDR3 runs to 17 residues. J gave up 0 bases and V 4 bases, and 13 bases lay outside the gene matches. Germline V gene sequence: CDR1 SQVTM, CDR2 ANQGSEA. The CDR3 DNA reads TGCAGCGTTGCTAGTCTAGCGGGAACGGTCGGCTCCTACGAGCAGTACTTC. Translation: CSVASLAGTVGSYEQYF.

The genes are TRBV7-9 and TRBJ1-4; a weak D match, TRBD1 (5 bases). The CDR3 spans 14 residues. V lost 0 bases to trimming and J lost 8 bases, with 10 bases between them. Germline loops: CDR1 SEHNR, CDR2 FQNEAQ (reference sequence). CDR3 coding DNA: TGTGCCAGCAGCTTAGCCAGGGATCGGGAAAAACTGTTTTTT. Translation: CASSLARDREKLFF.

The V and J genes are TRBV4-1 and TRBJ2-7; unclear D gene. Trimming removed 0 bases from V and 0 bases from J, with 6 bases in between. The germline V gene has CDR1 MGHRA and CDR2 YSYEKL. This CDR3 comprises 14 residues. CDR3: CASSQDVGSYEQYF. The CDR3 DNA reads TGCGCCAGCAGCCAAGATGTGGGCTCCTACGAGCAGTACTTC.

V and J are TRBV14 and TRBJ2-1; unclear D gene. V was trimmed by 3 bases and J by 8 bases, leaving 5 bases between them. There are 11 residues in the CDR3. Germline CDR1 and CDR2: SGHDN and FVKESK. The CDR3 is CASSHSHEQFF. CDR3 in DNA: TGTGCCAGCAGCCACAGTCATGAGCAGTTCTTC.

The chain carries TRBV6-5 and TRBJ1-1, with D perhaps matching TRBD1 (5 bases). The CDR3 spans 13 residues. Germline CDR1 MNHEY, CDR2 SVGAGI. V shed 6 bases and J shed 0 bases, with 8 bases lying between them. CDR3 loop: CASRTDMNTEAFF. The CDR3 DNA is TGTGCCAGCAGAACGGACATGAACACTGAAGCTTTCTTT.

This clone has only one observation. This chain uses TRBV28 with TRBJ2-3, with a tentative D call TRBD1 (6 bases). Trimming removed 5 bases from V and 6 bases from J, with 18 bases in between. Per the germline V gene, CDR1 is MDHEN and CDR2 is SYDVKM. CDR3 length equals 15 residues. The CDR3 protein is CASSPRLGATDTQYF. The CDR3 region has the DNA TGTGCCAGCAGTCCCCGGTTGGGGGCGACGGATACGCAGTATTTT.

The gene calls are TRBV5-4 and TRBJ2-2; perhaps TRBD2 as D (6 bases). V lost 3 bases to trimming and J lost 1 base, with 13 bases between them. The germline CDR1 and CDR2 sequences are SGHNT and YYREEE (reference sequence). The CDR3 covers 16 residues. The DNA of the CDR3 is TGTGCCAGCAGCTCCGGGGATAGCGGGAACACCGGGGAGCTGTTTTTT. This translates into CASSSGDSGNTGELFF.

The chain carries TRBV6-1 and TRBJ2-7, with D possibly matching TRBD2 (5 bases). V was cut by 7 bases and J by 4 bases, with 14 bases left in between. This CDR3 has 13 residues. Looked up from germline, CDR1 is MNHNS and CDR2 is SASEGT. The CDR3 sequence is CASKQRLPYEQYF. Here the CDR3 DNA reads TGTGCCAGCAAGCAGAGACTACCTTACGAGCAGTACTTC.

J is TRBJ2-1 and V is TRBV5-1; D gene uncertain. Germline V gene lookup returns CDR1 SGHRS and CDR2 YFSETQ. V shed 6 bases and J shed 4 bases, with 11 bases lying between them. CDR3 length equals 13 residues. CDR3 in amino acids: CASTNEEYNEQFF. The DNA for the CDR3 is TGCGCCAGCACCAACGAGGAATACAATGAGCAGTTCTTC.

The chain carries TRBV11-2 and TRBJ2-5; D may be TRBD2 (5 bases). This CDR3 has 13 residues. The V gene lost 5 bases and the J gene lost 5 bases, with 12 bases spanning the gap. Looked up from germline, CDR1 is SGHAT and CDR2 is FQNNGV. CDR3: CASSPSEGETQYF. CDR3 nucleotide sequence: TGTGCCAGCAGCCCGAGTGAGGGCGAGACCCAGTACTTC.

The J gene is TRBJ2-1, the V gene TRBV7-9, with 8 bases aligning to TRBD2. There are 15 residues in the CDR3. Germline V gene sequence: CDR1 SEHNR, CDR2 FQNEAQ (reference sequence). The ends lost 4 bases at V and 2 bases at J; junction bases unmatched: 4. The CDR3 sequence: CASSSSGRAYNEQFF. Written as DNA, the CDR3 is TGTGCCAGCAGCTCCAGCGGGAGAGCCTACAATGAGCAGTTCTTC. Variable domain in full (rest from reference TRBV7-9 and TRBJ2-1): DTGVSQNPRHKITKRGQNVTFRCDPISEHNRLYWYRQTLGQGPEFLTYFQNEAQLEKSRLLSDRFSAERPKGSFSTLEIQRTEQGDSAMYLCASSSSGRAYNEQFFGPGTRLTVL.

V is TRBV7-6 and J is TRBJ2-1; TRBD2 is a possible D gene (5 bases). Trimming left V 4 bases short and J 2 bases short, with 9 bases between. There are 14 residues in the CDR3. Germline V CDR1 and CDR2: SGHVS, FNYEAQ. Here the CDR3 reads CASSSTRAYNEQFF. Written as DNA, the CDR3 is TGTGCCAGCAGCTCAACTAGGGCCTACAATGAGCAGTTCTTC.

The rearrangement links TRBV9 to TRBJ2-7; D gene uncertain. V lost 4 bases, J lost 3 bases, and 17 bases lay in between. Germline-derived CDR1 and CDR2 are SGDLS and YYNGEE. The CDR3 spans 15 residues. The CDR3 here is CASSPDPSSGYEQYF. CDR3 coding DNA: TGTGCCAGCAGCCCCGACCCCAGTTCCGGCTACGAGCAGTACTTC.

This chain uses TRBV29-1 with TRBJ2-7; D remains ambiguous. V was trimmed by 1 base and J by 3 bases, leaving 13 bases between them. CDR3 length: 14 residues. The V gene's germline CDR1 is SQVTM and CDR2 ANQGSEA. CDR3 loop: CSVEGPTTYYEQYF. CDR3 nucleotides: TGCAGCGTTGAAGGGCCCACCACTTACTACGAGCAGTACTTC.

The rearrangement joins TRBV6-5 to TRBJ2-2; no clear D. With 5 bases removed from V and 6 bases from J, the gap between germline ends came to 10 bases. CDR1 and CDR2 (germline): MNHEY, SVGAGI. This CDR3 is built from 13 residues. For the CDR3, the DNA is TGTGCCAGCAGTGACAACACCGCCGGGGAGCTGTTTTTT. As protein: CASSDNTAGELFF.

This chain connects TRBV29-1 to TRBJ2-7; no clear D. Between the trimmed V and J ends, which lost 4 bases and 2 bases, there was a span of 12 bases. This CDR3 is 13 amino acids long. In germline, CDR1 is SQVTM, CDR2 ANQGSEA. This chain's CDR3 is CSVVRDTPYEQYF. Written as DNA, the CDR3 is TGCAGCGTTGTCCGCGACACACCCTACGAGCAGTACTTC.

The CDR3 protein is CASSIPFGNQPQHF. CDR3 nucleotides: TGTGCCAGTAGTATTCCATTCGGCAATCAGCCCCAGCATTTT. The rearrangement joins TRBV19 to TRBJ1-5, with D hard to call. Between the trimmed V and J ends, which lost 3 bases and 2 bases, there was a span of 8 bases. The length of the CDR3 is 14 residues. Germline V gives CDR1 LNHDA, CDR2 SQIVND (reference sequence).

The table lists this clone with many counts. The gene calls are TRBV7-6 and TRBJ2-7; 9 nucleotides agree with TRBD2. Germline V lookup: CDR1 SGHVS, CDR2 FNYEAQ. The CDR3 extends over 15 amino acids. The junction had 1 base not matched to a gene; V was cut back by 1 base and J by 0 bases. The CDR3 here is CASSLGSGSSYEQYF. The DNA for the CDR3 is TGTGCCAGCAGCTTAGGTAGCGGGAGCTCCTACGAGCAGTACTTC.

The genes are TRBV28 and TRBJ2-7; 7 bases fit TRBD1. CDR3 length equals 16 residues. V lost 5 bases, J lost 0 bases, and 10 bases stayed unmatched. CDR1 is MDHEN, CDR2 SYDVKM, per germline. The CDR3 DNA sequence: TGTGCCAGCAGTCTGGTGACAGGGCCAAGCTCCTACGAGCAGTACTTC. The encoded protein is CASSLVTGPSSYEQYF.

The V and J genes are TRBV9 and TRBJ2-7; 8 bases align to TRBD1. J gave up 4 bases and V 1 base, and 4 bases lay outside the gene matches. Germline CDR1 SGDLS, CDR2 YYNGEE. The CDR3 is 14 residues long. Here the CDR3 DNA reads TGTGCCAGCAGCGTACAGGGGGCGGGATACGAGCAGTACTTC. It translates to CASSVQGAGYEQYF.

V gene TRBV27 combines with J gene TRBJ2-7; no reliable D call. Per germline, CDR1 MNHEY and CDR2 SMNVEV (reference sequence). The ends were cut back, 3 bases at V and 1 base at J, with 7 bases in the middle. The CDR3 contains 13 residues. The CDR3 region has the DNA TGTGCCAGCAGTTTCCGTGAGTCCTACGAGCAGTACTTC. Translated: CASSFRESYEQYF.

On this clone itself: This same CDR3 is encoded by further DNA sequences in the sample. V gene TRBV27 combines with J gene TRBJ1-1, with 9 bases aligning to TRBD1. Germline loops: CDR1 MNHEY, CDR2 SMNVEV (reference sequence). J was trimmed by 2 bases and V by 6 bases; bases with no gene match: 1. CDR3 length equals 13 residues. CDR3 in amino acids: CASRGQGNTEAFF. The CDR3 region has the DNA TGTGCCAGCAGGGGACAGGGAAACACTGAAGCTTTCTTT.

The chain uses TRBV7-9 and TRBJ1-4; D gene uncertain. The CDR3 loop spans 11 amino acids. The germline V gene has CDR1 SEHNR and CDR2 FQNEAQ (reference sequence). Trimming took 7 bases from V and 7 from J, leaving 7 bases between them. CDR3 DNA sequence: TGTGCCAGCATCCACGCTGAAAAACTGTTTTTT. It yields the protein CASIHAEKLFF.

This clone showed up just once. The V and J genes are TRBV28 and TRBJ2-1; TRBD1 might be the D (6 bases). Between the trimmed V and J ends, which lost 3 bases and 7 bases, there was a span of 16 bases. The CDR3 contains 15 residues. Germline CDR1 is MDHEN and CDR2 is SYDVKM. The CDR3 DNA reads as TGTGCCAGCAGTTTCCCCCCCAGGGGCGGAAATGAGCAGTTCTTC. Encoded protein: CASSFPPRGGNEQFF.